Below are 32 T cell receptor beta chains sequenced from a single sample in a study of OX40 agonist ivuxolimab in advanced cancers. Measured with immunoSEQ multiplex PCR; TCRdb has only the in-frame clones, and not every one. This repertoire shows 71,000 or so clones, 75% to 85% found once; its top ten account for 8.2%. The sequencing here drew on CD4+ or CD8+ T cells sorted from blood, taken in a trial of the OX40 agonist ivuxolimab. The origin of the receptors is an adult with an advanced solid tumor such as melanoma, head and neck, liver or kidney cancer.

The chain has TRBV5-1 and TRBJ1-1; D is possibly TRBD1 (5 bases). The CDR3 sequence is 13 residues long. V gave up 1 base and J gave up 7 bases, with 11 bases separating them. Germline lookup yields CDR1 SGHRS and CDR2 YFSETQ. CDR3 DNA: TGCGCCAGCAGCTTGCTGGCGCAGGGTGAAGCTTTCTTT. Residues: CASSLLAQGEAFF.

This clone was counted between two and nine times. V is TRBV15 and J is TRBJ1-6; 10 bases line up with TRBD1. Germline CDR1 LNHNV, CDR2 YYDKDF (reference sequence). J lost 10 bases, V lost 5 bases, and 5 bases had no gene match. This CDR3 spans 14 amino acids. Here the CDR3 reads CATSGGTGVSPLHF. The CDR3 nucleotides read TGTGCCACCAGCGGAGGGACAGGGGTGTCACCCCTCCACTTT. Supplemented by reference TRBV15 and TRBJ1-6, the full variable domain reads DAMVIQNPRYQVTQFGKPVTLSCSQTLNHNVMYWYQQKSSQAPKLLFHYYDKDFNNEADTPDNFQSRRPNTSFCFLDIRSPGLGDTAMYLCATSGGTGVSPLHFGNGTRLTVT.

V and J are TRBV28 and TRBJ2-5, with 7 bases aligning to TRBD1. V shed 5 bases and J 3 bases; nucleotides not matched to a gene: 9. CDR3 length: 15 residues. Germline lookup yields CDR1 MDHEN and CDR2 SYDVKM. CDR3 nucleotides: TGTGCCAGCAGTCCCCGGGGACAGAGCGAAGAGACCCAGTACTTC. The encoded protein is CASSPRGQSEETQYF.

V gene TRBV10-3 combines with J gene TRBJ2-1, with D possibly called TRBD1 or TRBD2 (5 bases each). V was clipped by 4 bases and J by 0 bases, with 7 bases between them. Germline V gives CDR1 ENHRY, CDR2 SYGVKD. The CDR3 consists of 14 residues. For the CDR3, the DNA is TGTGCCATCAGTGCTGGGGGCTCCTACAATGAGCAGTTCTTC. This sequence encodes CAISAGGSYNEQFF.

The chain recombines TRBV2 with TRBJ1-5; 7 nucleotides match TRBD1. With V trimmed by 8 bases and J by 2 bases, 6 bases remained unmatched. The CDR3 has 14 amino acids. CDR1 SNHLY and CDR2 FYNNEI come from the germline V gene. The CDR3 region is CASSRGQGNQPQHF. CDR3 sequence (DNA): TGTGCCAGCTCTAGGGGGCAGGGCAATCAGCCCCAGCATTTT.

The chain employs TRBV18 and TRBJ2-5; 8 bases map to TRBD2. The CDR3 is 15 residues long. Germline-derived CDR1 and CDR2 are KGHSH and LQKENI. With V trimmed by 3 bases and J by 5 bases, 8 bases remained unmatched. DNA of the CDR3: TGTGCCAGCTCACCGGGACTAGGAGTCGGGGAGACCCAGTACTTC. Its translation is CASSPGLGVGETQYF.

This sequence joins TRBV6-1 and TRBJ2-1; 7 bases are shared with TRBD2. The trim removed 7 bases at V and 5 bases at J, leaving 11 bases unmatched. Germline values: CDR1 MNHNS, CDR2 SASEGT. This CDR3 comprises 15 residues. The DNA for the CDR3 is TGTGCCAGCAATGCGGGGGTGGACTTTCACAATGAGCAGTTCTTC. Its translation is CASNAGVDFHNEQFF.

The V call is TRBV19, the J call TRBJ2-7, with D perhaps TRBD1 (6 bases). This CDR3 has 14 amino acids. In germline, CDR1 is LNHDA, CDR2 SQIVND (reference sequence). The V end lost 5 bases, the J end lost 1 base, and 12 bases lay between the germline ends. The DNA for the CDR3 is TGTGCCAGTAGTTCAAGGGGGATGTCCTACGAGCAGTACTTC. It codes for CASSSRGMSYEQYF.

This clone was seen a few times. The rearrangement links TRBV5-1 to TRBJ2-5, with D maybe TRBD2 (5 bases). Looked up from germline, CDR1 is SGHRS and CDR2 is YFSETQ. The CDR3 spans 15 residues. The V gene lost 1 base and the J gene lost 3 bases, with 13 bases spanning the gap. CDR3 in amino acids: CASSLSRGVEETQYF. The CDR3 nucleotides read TGCGCCAGCAGCTTGTCTCGGGGTGTCGAAGAGACCCAGTACTTC. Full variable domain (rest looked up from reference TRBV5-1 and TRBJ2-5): KAGVTQTPRYLIKTRGQQVTLSCSPISGHRSVSWYQQTPGQGLQFLFEYFSETQRNKGNFPGRFSGRQFSNSRSEMNVSTLELGDSALYLCASSLSRGVEETQYFGPGTRLLVL.

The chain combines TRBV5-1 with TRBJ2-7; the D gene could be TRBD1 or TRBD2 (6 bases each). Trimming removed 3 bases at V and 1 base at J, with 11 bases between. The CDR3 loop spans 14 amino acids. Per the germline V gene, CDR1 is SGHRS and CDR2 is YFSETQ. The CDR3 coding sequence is TGCGCCAGCAGCTCCCAAGGGGGGTCCTACGAGCAGTACTTC. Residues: CASSSQGGSYEQYF.

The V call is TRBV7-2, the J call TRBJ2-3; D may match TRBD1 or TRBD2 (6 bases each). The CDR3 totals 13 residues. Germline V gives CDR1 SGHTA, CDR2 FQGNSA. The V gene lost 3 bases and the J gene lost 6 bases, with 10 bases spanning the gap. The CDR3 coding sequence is TGTGCCAGCAGCTTGGGGGGCCCCGATACGCAGTATTTT. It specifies CASSLGGPDTQYF.

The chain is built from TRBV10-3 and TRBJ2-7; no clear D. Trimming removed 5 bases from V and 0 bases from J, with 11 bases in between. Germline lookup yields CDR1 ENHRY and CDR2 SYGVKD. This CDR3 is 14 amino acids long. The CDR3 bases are TGTGCCATCAGTTCGAGCTCAAACTCCTACGAGCAGTACTTC. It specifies CAISSSSNSYEQYF.

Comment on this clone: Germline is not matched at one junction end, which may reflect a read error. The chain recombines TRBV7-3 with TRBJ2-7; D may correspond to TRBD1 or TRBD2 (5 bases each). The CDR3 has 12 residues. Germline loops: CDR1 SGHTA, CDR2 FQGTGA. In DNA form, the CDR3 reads TGTGCCAGCAGCTCCCAGATGGATCGGGACGGCTTC. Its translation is CASSSQMDRDGF.

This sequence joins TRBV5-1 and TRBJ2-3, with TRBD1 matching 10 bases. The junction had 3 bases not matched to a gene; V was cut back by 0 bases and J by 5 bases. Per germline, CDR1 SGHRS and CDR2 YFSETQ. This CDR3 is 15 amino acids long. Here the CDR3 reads CASSLGGTGVDTQYF. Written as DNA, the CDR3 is TGCGCCAGCAGCTTGGGCGGGACAGGGGTAGATACGCAGTATTTT. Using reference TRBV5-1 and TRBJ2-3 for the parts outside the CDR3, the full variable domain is KAGVTQTPRYLIKTRGQQVTLSCSPISGHRSVSWYQQTPGQGLQFLFEYFSETQRNKGNFPGRFSGRQFSNSRSEMNVSTLELGDSALYLCASSLGGTGVDTQYFGPGTRLTVL.

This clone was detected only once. As DNA, the CDR3 is TGCGCCAGCAGCTTGCAAGGGGGGAATAATTCACCCCTCCACTTT. It codes for CASSLQGGNNSPLHF. The gene calls are TRBV5-1 and TRBJ1-6, with D possibly TRBD1 on 6 matching bases. Germline V gene sequence: CDR1 SGHRS, CDR2 YFSETQ. V shed 1 base and J shed 5 bases, with 10 bases lying between them. The CDR3 contains 15 residues.

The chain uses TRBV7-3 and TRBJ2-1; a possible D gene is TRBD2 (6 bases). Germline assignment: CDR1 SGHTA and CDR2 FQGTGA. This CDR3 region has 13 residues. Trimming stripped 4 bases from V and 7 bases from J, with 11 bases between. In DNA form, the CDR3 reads TGTGCCAGCAGCTCGGGACTGGATAATGAGCAGTTCTTC. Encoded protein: CASSSGLDNEQFF.

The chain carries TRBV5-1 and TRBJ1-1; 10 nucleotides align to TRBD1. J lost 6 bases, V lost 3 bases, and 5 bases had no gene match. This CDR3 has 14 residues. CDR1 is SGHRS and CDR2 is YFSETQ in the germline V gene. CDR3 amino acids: CASSWGQGSAEAFF. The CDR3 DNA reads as TGCGCCAGCAGCTGGGGACAGGGGAGTGCTGAAGCTTTCTTT.

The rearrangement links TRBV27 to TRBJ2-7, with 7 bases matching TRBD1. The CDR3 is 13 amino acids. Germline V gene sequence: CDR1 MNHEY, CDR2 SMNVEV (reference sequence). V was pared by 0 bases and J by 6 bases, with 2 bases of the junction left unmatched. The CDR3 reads CASSLSQGSEQYV. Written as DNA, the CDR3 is TGTGCCAGCAGTTTATCACAGGGGAGCGAGCAGTACGTC.

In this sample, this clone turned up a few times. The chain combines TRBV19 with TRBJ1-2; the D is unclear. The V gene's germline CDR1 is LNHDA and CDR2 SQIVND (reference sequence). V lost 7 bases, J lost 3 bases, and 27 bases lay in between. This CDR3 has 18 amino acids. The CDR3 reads CASTGSWGWVVGDYGYTF. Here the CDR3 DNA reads TGTGCCAGTACCGGCTCGTGGGGTTGGGTAGTAGGTGACTATGGCTACACCTTC.

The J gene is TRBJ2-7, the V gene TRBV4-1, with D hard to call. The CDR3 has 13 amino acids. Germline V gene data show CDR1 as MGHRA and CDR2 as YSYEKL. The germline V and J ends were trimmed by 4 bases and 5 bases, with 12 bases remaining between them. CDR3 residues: CASSPIPRNEQYF. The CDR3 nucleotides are TGCGCCAGCAGCCCAATACCCCGTAACGAGCAGTACTTC.

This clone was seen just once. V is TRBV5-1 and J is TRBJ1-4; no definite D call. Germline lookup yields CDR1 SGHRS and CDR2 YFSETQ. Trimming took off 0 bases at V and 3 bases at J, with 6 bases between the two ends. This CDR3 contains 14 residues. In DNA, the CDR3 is TGCGCCAGCAGCTTGGGTGGGGCTAATGAAAAACTGTTTTTT. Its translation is CASSLGGANEKLFF.

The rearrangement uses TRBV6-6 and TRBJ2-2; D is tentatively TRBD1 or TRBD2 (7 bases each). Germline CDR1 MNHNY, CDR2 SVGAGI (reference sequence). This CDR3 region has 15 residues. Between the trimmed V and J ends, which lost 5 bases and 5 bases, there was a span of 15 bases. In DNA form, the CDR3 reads TGTGCCAGCAGTGTTACCAGGGGGGGAACCGGGGAGCTGTTTTTT. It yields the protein CASSVTRGGTGELFF.

CDR3 residues: CASSLGTSGRKTDTQYF. CDR3 in DNA: TGTGCCAGCAGTTTAGGGACTAGCGGGAGGAAGACAGATACGCAGTATTTT. The chain couples TRBV28 to TRBJ2-3; 15 bases align to TRBD2. Germline CDR1 reads MDHEN; CDR2 reads SYDVKM. The CDR3 length is 17 residues. V lost 2 bases to trimming and J lost 3 bases; unmatched junction nucleotides: 3.

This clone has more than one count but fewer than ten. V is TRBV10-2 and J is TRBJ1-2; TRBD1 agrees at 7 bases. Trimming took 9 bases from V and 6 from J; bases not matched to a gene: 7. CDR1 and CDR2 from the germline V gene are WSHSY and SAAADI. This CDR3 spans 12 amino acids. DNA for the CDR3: TGCGCCAGTAACCGACAGGGCGATGGCTACACCTTC. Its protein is CASNRQGDGYTF.

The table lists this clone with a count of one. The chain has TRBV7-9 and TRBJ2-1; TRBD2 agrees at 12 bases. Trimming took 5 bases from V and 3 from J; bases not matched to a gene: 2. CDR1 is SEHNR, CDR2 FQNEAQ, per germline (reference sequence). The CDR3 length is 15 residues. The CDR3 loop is CASSAGLAGYNEQFF. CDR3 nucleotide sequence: TGTGCCAGCAGCGCGGGACTAGCGGGCTACAATGAGCAGTTCTTC.

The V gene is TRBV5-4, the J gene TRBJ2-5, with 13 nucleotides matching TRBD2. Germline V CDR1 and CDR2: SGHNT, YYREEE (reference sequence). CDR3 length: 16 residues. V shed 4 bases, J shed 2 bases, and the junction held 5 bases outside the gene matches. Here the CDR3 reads CASSLTSGRAQETQYF. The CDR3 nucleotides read TGTGCCAGCAGCCTAACTAGCGGGAGGGCGCAAGAGACCCAGTACTTC.

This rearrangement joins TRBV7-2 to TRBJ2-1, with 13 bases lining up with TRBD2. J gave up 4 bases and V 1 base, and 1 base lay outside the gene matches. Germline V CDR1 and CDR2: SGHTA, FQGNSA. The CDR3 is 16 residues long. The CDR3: CASSLGLAGGYNEQFF. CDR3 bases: TGTGCCAGCAGCTTAGGACTAGCGGGGGGATACAATGAGCAGTTCTTC.

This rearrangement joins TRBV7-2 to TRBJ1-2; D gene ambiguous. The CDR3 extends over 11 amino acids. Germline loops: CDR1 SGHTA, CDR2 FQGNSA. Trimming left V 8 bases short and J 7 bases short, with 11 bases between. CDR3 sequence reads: CASGEVLGYTF. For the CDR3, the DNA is TGTGCCAGCGGAGAAGTACTTGGCTACACCTTC.

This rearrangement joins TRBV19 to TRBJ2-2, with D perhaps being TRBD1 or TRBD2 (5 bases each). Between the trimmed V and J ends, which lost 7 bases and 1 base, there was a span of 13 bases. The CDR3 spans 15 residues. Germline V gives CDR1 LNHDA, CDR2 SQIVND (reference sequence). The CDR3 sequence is CASKPGRMNTGELFF. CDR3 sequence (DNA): TGTGCCAGTAAGCCGGGACGAATGAACACCGGGGAGCTGTTTTTT.

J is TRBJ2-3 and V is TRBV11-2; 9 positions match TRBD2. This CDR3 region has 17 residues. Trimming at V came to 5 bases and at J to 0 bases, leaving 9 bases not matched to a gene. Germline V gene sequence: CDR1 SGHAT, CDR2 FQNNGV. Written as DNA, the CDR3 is TGTGCCAGCAGCCGTCGTACTAGCGGGCCTAGCACAGATACGCAGTATTTT. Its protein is CASSRRTSGPSTDTQYF.

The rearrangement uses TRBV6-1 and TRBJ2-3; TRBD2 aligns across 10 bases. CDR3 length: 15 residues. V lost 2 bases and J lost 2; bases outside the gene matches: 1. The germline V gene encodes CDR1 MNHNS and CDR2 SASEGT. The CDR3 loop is CASSELAGDTDTQYF. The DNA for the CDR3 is TGTGCCAGCAGTGAACTAGCGGGGGACACAGATACGCAGTATTTT.

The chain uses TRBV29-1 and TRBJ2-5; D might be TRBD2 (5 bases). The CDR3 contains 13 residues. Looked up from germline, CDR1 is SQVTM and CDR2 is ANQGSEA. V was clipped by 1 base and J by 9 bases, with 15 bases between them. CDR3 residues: CSVEVGVDEAQYF. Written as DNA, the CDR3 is TGCAGCGTTGAAGTGGGAGTTGACGAGGCCCAGTACTTC.